This T cell receptor beta chain was obtained from a study of early T cells in non-severe SARS-CoV-2 infection. At the level of the study: Alpha and beta chains were unpaired, from unsorted whole-blood bulk RNA. Study findings and constraints: Clonotype matching in VDJdb favored anti-spike CD8 responses and did not capture private and CD4 specificities.

The germline V gene has CDR1 SGHNT and CDR2 YYREEE (reference sequence). CDR3 length: 16 amino acids. V was clipped by 4 bases and J by 2 bases, with 13 bases between them. Unique molecular identifiers were attached to individual cDNA molecules. Via MiXCR, TCRdb re-called the 5' RACE reads, giving one row per CDR3 protein. The sample consists of 50,000 or so distinct CDR3 sequences, under 15% of them appearing once. On this clonotype: Its antigen is undetermined.

The chain links TRBV5-4 to TRBJ2-6; no reliable D call. This TCR derives from an adult who was a healthcare worker with PCR-confirmed SARS-CoV-2 infection or an uninfected control (not recorded which). The sequenced sample was whole blood, obtained at baseline. CDR3 bases: TGTGCCAGCAGCCCAACCGTCGAAGCTGGGGCCAACGTCCTGACTTTC. Translating it yields CASSPTVEAGANVLTF.